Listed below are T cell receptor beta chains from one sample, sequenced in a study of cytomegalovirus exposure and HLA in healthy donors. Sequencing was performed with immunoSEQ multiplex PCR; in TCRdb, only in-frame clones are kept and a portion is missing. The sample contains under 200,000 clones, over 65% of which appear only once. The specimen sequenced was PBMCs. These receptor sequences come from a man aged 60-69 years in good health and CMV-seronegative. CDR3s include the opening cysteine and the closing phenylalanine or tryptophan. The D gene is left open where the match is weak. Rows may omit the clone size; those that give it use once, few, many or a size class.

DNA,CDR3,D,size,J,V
TGTGCCAGCAGCTTCCCGGGGATAGACACTGAAGCTTTCTTT,CASSFPGIDTEAFF,-,-,TRBJ1-1,TRBV5-4
TGTGCCTGGGAGGCAACCGGGACAGGGAAAAACACCGGGGAGCTGTTTTTT,CAWEATGTGKNTGELFF,TRBD1,-,TRBJ2-2,TRBV30
TGTGCCAGCAGTCCTGCCGGGAGAAACACCATATATTTT,CASSPAGRNTIYF,-,-,TRBJ1-3,TRBV6-5
TGTGCCAGCAGCCATCGGACAGGTTATTTCTCTGGAAACACCATATATTTT,CASSHRTGYFSGNTIYF,TRBD1,few,TRBJ1-3,TRBV14
TGCAGCGTTGAGGGGGGGAGCTCTGGAAACACCATATATTTT,CSVEGGSSGNTIYF,-,-,TRBJ1-3,TRBV29-1
TGTGCCAGCAGTTCCGGGGGGGGCGAGAACACTGAAGCTTTCTTT,CASSSGGGENTEAFF,-,-,TRBJ1-1,TRBV28
TGTGCCAGCAGCTTAGGGCCTCCTCCGACCTACAATGAGCAGTTCTTC,CASSLGPPPTYNEQFF,-,-,TRBJ2-1,TRBV7-2
TGTGCCAGCAAAGGTGAGGGGGCCGGCGAGCAGTACTTC,CASKGEGAGEQYF,TRBD1,few,TRBJ2-7,TRBV2
TGTGCCAGCAGTGACCAACCCGGGACAAGTAATTCACCCCTCCACTTT,CASSDQPGTSNSPLHF,-,-,TRBJ1-6,TRBV6-1
TGTGCCAGCAGCTTGGCCAGGACTGGGGCCAACGTCCTGACTTTC,CASSLARTGANVLTF,-,-,TRBJ2-6,TRBV5-8
TGCGCCAGCAGCGCCTCCGGGACAGAACAGCCGAGCTCCTACAATGAGCAGTTCTTC,CASSASGTEQPSSYNEQFF,TRBD1,-,TRBJ2-1,TRBV5-1
TGTGCCAGCAGTTTGGGACAGGGCAGTCGAGCCCAGCATTTT,CASSLGQGSRAQHF,TRBD1,many,TRBJ1-5,TRBV28
TGTGCCAGCAGGGTTACAGGGGAAGGGCAGCCCCAGCATTTT,CASRVTGEGQPQHF,TRBD1,-,TRBJ1-5,TRBV6-1
TGTGCCAGCAGTGTTAGTGAGCGGGGGGCTTACAATGAGCAGTTCTTC,CASSVSERGAYNEQFF,TRBD2,-,TRBJ2-1,TRBV27
TGTGCCAGCAGCTTAGTAGCCCGCCCTGGCATCGGGGAGCTGTTTTTT,CASSLVARPGIGELFF,-,-,TRBJ2-2,TRBV7-6
TGTGCCAGCACCGAGAGGGAGCTAGGTACGCAGTATTTT,CASTERELGTQYF,-,-,TRBJ2-3,TRBV6-1
TGTGCCAGCAGCTTAAGCCTGAACACTGAAGCTTTCTTT,CASSLSLNTEAFF,-,-,TRBJ1-1,TRBV11-2
TGTGCCAGCAGCCCAAGGACAGGACCCCCCTACGAGCAGTACTTC,CASSPRTGPPYEQYF,TRBD1,-,TRBJ2-7,TRBV7-2
TGTGCCAGCAGTGCTGCCATGGGACAGCTACACTATGGCTACACCTTC,CASSAAMGQLHYGYTF,TRBD1,-,TRBJ1-2,TRBV6-1
TGCGCCAGCAGCCCGGGACAGGCAGGCTCTGGAAACACCATATATTTT,CASSPGQAGSGNTIYF,TRBD1,-,TRBJ1-3,TRBV10-1
TGTGCCAGCAGCCTTGACAACTACGAGCAGTACTTC,CASSLDNYEQYF,-,-,TRBJ2-7,TRBV6-6
TGTGCCACCCGCGGGACAGGCCCTACCGAGCAGTACTTC,CATRGTGPTEQYF,TRBD1,-,TRBJ2-7,TRBV6-5
TGCGCCAGCAGCTTAACAGGGGGAGGGGGGAACACTGAAGCTTTCTTT,CASSLTGGGGNTEAFF,TRBD1,few,TRBJ1-1,TRBV5-1
TGTGCCAGCAGTCAAGACAGTAACTATGGCTACACCTTC,CASSQDSNYGYTF,-,-,TRBJ1-2,TRBV6-6
TGTGCCAGCAGCATTACTGGACAGGGGGGGAACACTGAAGCTTTCTTT,CASSITGQGGNTEAFF,TRBD1,few,TRBJ1-1,TRBV9
TGTGCCACCACAGGGGGCGGTGACACTGAAGCTTTCTTT,CATTGGGDTEAFF,TRBD1,-,TRBJ1-1,TRBV10-3
TGTGCCAGCAGCTTCCAGATAAATAATGAAAAACTGTTTTTT,CASSFQINNEKLFF,-,-,TRBJ1-4,TRBV5-6